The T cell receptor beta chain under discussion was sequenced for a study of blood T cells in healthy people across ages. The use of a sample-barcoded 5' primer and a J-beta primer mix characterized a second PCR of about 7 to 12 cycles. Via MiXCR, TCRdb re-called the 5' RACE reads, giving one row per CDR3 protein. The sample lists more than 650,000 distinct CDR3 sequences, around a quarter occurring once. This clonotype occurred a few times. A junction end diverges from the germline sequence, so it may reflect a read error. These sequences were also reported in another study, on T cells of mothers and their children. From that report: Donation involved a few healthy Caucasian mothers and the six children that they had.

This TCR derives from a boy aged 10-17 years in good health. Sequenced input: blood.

The CDR3 loop is CANSVGMLATQETQYF. The CDR3 DNA is TGCGCCAACAGCGTTGGGATGCTAGCGACCCAAGAGACCCAGTACTTC. The genes are TRBV5-1 and TRBJ2-5; perhaps TRBD2 as D (6 bases). Germline V gene data show CDR1 as SGHRS and CDR2 as YFSETQ. This CDR3 comprises 16 residues.